This entry features one TCR beta chain sequence. This entry belongs to a study of blood T cell repertoires in COVID-19. About the study: Italy, Spain and the United States were the sources of the convalescent and acute COVID-19 samples.

Method: immunoSEQ multiplex PCR; TCRdb's copy keeps in-frame clones and lacks some. The sample includes 90,000 to 100,000 clones, 65% to 85% of them seen just once. Specimen: peripheral blood. This TCR derives from a man in his 70s with active or convalescent COVID-19.

The CDR3 reads CASSVTGTGNEQFF. CDR3 in DNA: TGTGCCAGCAGCGTTACAGGGACCGGCAATGAGCAGTTCTTC. J is TRBJ2-1 and V is TRBV5-6; weak D call: TRBD1 (6 bases). With 4 bases removed from V and 6 bases from J, the gap between germline ends came to 14 bases. This CDR3 has 14 residues. Germline V gives CDR1 SGHDT, CDR2 YYEEEE.